This T cell receptor beta chain comes out of a study of blood T cell repertoires in COVID-19. The overall study: COVID-19 samples, acute and convalescent, were from the United States, Italy and Spain. In each case, the material was cDNA or gDNA derived from T cells, B-cell-depleted T cells, or PBMCs.

TCRdb's copy holds only in-frame clones and misses some; the assay was immunoSEQ multiplex PCR. The data contain roughly 140,000 clones, about 87% of them singletons. Sequenced: peripheral blood. The clonotype was recovered from a woman at least 80 years old with acute or convalescent COVID-19.

The chain's CDR3 is CASSLGLAGGDEQFF. DNA of the CDR3: TGCGCCAGCAGCCTGGGACTAGCGGGGGGAGATGAGCAGTTCTTC. This sequence joins TRBV5-1 and TRBJ2-1, with 15 bases matching TRBD2. There are 15 residues in the CDR3. The trim removed 4 bases at V and 8 bases at J, leaving 4 bases unmatched. CDR1 and CDR2 from the germline V gene are SGHRS and YFSETQ. The whole variable domain, remainder taken from reference TRBV5-1 and TRBJ2-1, is KAGVTQTPRYLIKTRGQQVTLSCSPISGHRSVSWYQQTPGQGLQFLFEYFSETQRNKGNFPGRFSGRQFSNSRSEMNVSTLELGDSALYLCASSLGLAGGDEQFFGPGTRLTVL.